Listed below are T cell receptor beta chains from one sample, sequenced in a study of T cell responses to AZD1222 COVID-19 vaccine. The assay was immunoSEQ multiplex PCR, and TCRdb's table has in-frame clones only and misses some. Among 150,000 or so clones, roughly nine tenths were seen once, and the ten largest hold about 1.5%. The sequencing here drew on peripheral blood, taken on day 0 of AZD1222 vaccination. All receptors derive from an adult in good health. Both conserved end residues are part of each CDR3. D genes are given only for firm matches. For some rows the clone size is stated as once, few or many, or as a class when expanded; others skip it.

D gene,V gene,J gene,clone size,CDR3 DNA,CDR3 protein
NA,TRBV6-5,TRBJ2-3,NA,TGTGCCAGCACTCGTAAGTGGCAGCCCACAGATACGCAGTATTTT,CASTRKWQPTDTQYF
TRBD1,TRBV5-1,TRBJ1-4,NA,TGCGCCAGCAGCGCAGAAACAGGGGCAGGTAATGAAAAACTGTTTTTT,CASSAETGAGNEKLFF
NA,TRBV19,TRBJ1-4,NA,TGTGCCAGTATGATGCAGGGGACTAATGAAAAACTGTTTTTT,CASMMQGTNEKLFF
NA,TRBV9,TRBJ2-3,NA,TGTGCCAGCAGCGTCAAAACCGGGACTCTCACCCTCACAGATACGCAGTATTTT,CASSVKTGTLTLTDTQYF
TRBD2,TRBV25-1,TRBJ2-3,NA,TGTGCCAGCAGTATGCGGGGGATCGGAAACACAGATACGCAGTATTTT,CASSMRGIGNTDTQYF
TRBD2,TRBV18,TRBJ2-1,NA,TGTGCCAGCTCACCAGTTTACAGGGGTGGTACTAGCGGGAAGGACAATGAGCAGTTCTTC,CASSPVYRGGTSGKDNEQFF
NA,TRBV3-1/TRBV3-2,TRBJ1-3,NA,TGTGCCAGCAGCTCCAACCAGGGCTCTGGAAACACCATATATTTT,CASSSNQGSGNTIYF
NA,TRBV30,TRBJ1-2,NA,TGTGCCTGGAGTCCCCGCCGGGAGATTGGCTACACCTTC,CAWSPRREIGYTF
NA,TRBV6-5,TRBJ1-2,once,TGTGCCAGCAGTCAGGATGCTAACTATGGCTACACCTTC,CASSQDANYGYTF
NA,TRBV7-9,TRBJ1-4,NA,TGTGCCAGCAGCTTAGATGCCGGCGAAAAACTGTTTTTT,CASSLDAGEKLFF
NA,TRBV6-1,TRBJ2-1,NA,TGTGCCAGCAGTGAAGCGCTGGGTGCCCACAATGAGCAGTTCTTC,CASSEALGAHNEQFF
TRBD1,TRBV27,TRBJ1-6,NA,TGTGCCAGCAGCCGACAGGGCTCACCCCTCCACTTT,CASSRQGSPLHF
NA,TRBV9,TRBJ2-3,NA,TGTGCCAGCAGCACGAGGGACCACACAGATACGCAGTATTTT,CASSTRDHTDTQYF
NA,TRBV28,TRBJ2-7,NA,TGTGCCAGCAGTTTGTGGGAGTACAACGAGCAGTACTTC,CASSLWEYNEQYF